These 15 T cell receptor beta chains originate from one sample sequenced in a study of graft-versus-host responses after intestinal transplantation. Profiled with immunoSEQ multiplex PCR; TCRdb holds only in-frame clones, not every one. This table has some 100,000 clones, 80% to 95% appearing once. The antigens for these receptors are not known. The material was unstimulated CD8+ T cells sorted from spleen or lymph node cells, obtained before transplant. The receptor source for this set is a human donor who was the organ donor for an intestinal transplant.

V is TRBV7-9 and J is TRBJ2-7; TRBD1 is a possible D gene (6 bases). The CDR3 extends over 15 amino acids. Germline-derived CDR1 and CDR2 are SEHNR and FQNEAQ (reference sequence). Trimming removed 4 bases at V and 3 bases at J, with 16 bases between. Written as DNA, the CDR3 is TGTGCCAGCAGCTACGGTACAGGGCCGAACTACGAGCAGTACTTC. Translated: CASSYGTGPNYEQYF.

This chain links TRBV27 with TRBJ1-3; D unclear. V was clipped by 3 bases and J by 4 bases, with 10 bases between them. Germline-derived CDR1 and CDR2 are MNHEY and SMNVEV (reference sequence). The CDR3 is made up of 14 amino acids. The CDR3 DNA sequence: TGTGCCAGCAGTTTTTCCCCCCCAGGAAACACCATATATTTT. Translated, it gives CASSFSPPGNTIYF.

The chain employs TRBV11-2 and TRBJ1-4; TRBD1 matches at 9 bases. The CDR3 runs 14 residues. V gave up 0 bases and J gave up 13 bases; unmatched junction bases: 6. Germline V lookup: CDR1 SGHAT, CDR2 FQNNGV. In DNA, the CDR3 is TGTGCCAGCAGCTTAGATCGGGGGGGACAGGGACTGTTTTTT. Translating it yields CASSLDRGGQGLFF.

The chain recombines TRBV7-8 with TRBJ1-1, with 8 nucleotides matching TRBD1. Germline lookup yields CDR1 SGHVS and CDR2 FQNEAQ. This CDR3 is built from 17 residues. The V gene end was trimmed by 1 base and the J gene end by 3 bases; junction bases not matched to a gene: 10. CDR3 protein: CASSLDYRGGEDTEAFF. The CDR3 DNA reads as TGTGCCAGCAGCTTAGACTACAGGGGGGGAGAAGACACTGAAGCTTTCTTT.

This clone was counted a single time. The V and J genes are TRBV7-3 and TRBJ2-1; 10 bases fit TRBD2. The CDR3 is 17 residues long. The V segment lost 5 bases and the J segment 4 bases; nucleotides outside the gene matches: 11. Germline lookup yields CDR1 SGHTA and CDR2 FQGTGA. CDR3 coding DNA: TGTGCCAGCAGCGCAAGGACTAGCGGCGAATTATACAATGAGCAGTTCTTC. This sequence encodes CASSARTSGELYNEQFF.

This clone appeared a single time. V usage is TRBV28 and J usage is TRBJ2-7, with D perhaps matching TRBD2 (5 bases). The germline V and J ends were trimmed by 8 bases and 2 bases, with 10 bases remaining between them. The germline V gene has CDR1 MDHEN and CDR2 SYDVKM. The length of the CDR3 is 12 residues. The CDR3 region has the DNA TGTGCCAGCCGGGGATTCACCTACGAGCAGTACTTC. This encodes CASRGFTYEQYF.

V is TRBV19 and J is TRBJ2-7, with 7 nucleotides matching TRBD2. The CDR3 contains 14 residues. Per the germline V gene, CDR1 is LNHDA and CDR2 is SQIVND (reference sequence). V lost 8 bases and J lost 5; bases outside the gene matches: 12. The CDR3 coding sequence is TGTGCCAGTTCAAATTCGGGAGGAAGAAACGAGCAGTACTTC. Amino acid sequence: CASSNSGGRNEQYF.

This chain uses TRBV7-3 with TRBJ2-1, with 7 positions matching TRBD1. With 0 bases clipped from V and 6 bases from J, the junction kept 8 bases outside the gene matches. The CDR3 has 16 residues. Germline V lookup: CDR1 SGHTA, CDR2 FQGTGA. Here the CDR3 reads CASSLTDRFLANEQFF. DNA for the CDR3: TGTGCCAGCAGCTTAACGGACAGGTTTCTGGCCAATGAGCAGTTCTTC.

The rearrangement uses TRBV5-1 and TRBJ2-7; 7 nucleotides match TRBD1. Germline V gene sequence: CDR1 SGHRS, CDR2 YFSETQ. With V trimmed by 4 bases and J by 2 bases, 9 bases remained unmatched. The CDR3 runs 15 residues. The CDR3 nucleotides are TGCGCCAGCAGCCGGGAACAGGGGTTAACCTACGAGCAGTACTTC. Its protein is CASSREQGLTYEQYF.

This clone appeared a few times. The chain is built from TRBV5-6 and TRBJ2-7; 9 bases fit TRBD1. Per the germline V gene, CDR1 is SGHDT and CDR2 is YYEEEE. The ends lost 0 bases at V and 4 bases at J; junction bases unmatched: 5. There are 15 residues in the CDR3. The CDR3 coding sequence is TGTGCCAGCAGCTTGGGGGGGGACAGGGATTACGAGCAGTACTTC. This encodes CASSLGGDRDYEQYF. The entire variable domain, with the rest obtained from reference TRBV5-6 and TRBJ2-7, is as follows: DAGVTQSPTHLIKTRGQQVTLRCSPKSGHDTVSWYQQALGQGPQFIFQYYEEEERQRGNFPDRFSGHQFPNYSSELNVNALLLGDSALYLCASSLGGDRDYEQYFGPGTRLTVT.

This clone was found once. This chain joins TRBV28 and TRBJ2-5; the D gene is possibly TRBD1 (6 bases). Trimming took off 2 bases at V and 5 bases at J, with 15 bases between the two ends. Germline assignment: CDR1 MDHEN and CDR2 SYDVKM. The CDR3 totals 15 residues. The CDR3 spells CASSLPTGPRETQYF. In DNA form, the CDR3 reads TGTGCCAGCAGTTTACCGACAGGCCCGAGGGAGACCCAGTACTTC.

The V call is TRBV4-1, the J call TRBJ2-7, with a possible D match to TRBD1 (8 bases). Germline-derived CDR1 and CDR2 are MGHRA and YSYEKL. V was cut by 1 base and J by 4 bases, with 17 bases left in between. The length of the CDR3 is 16 residues. CDR3 protein: CASSQVPQGGFYEQYF. CDR3 sequence (DNA): TGCGCCAGCAGCCAAGTACCACAGGGGGGGTTTTACGAGCAGTACTTC.

V and J are TRBV30 and TRBJ1-5; D unresolved. The ends were cut back, 2 bases at V and 4 bases at J, with 9 bases in the middle. The CDR3 loop spans 13 amino acids. In germline, CDR1 is GTSNPN, CDR2 SVGIG (reference sequence). The CDR3 nucleotides are TGTGCCTGGAGTCGAGGGCGAAATCAGCCCCAGCATTTT. Translation: CAWSRGRNQPQHF. The complete variable domain, with remaining parts taken from reference TRBV30 and TRBJ1-5, reads SQTIHQWPATLVQPVGSPLSLECTVEGTSNPNLYWYRQAAGRGLQLLFYSVGIGQISSEVPQNLSASRPQDRQFILSSKKLLLSDSGFYLCAWSRGRNQPQHFGDGTRLSIL.

The CDR3 DNA reads TGTGCCAGCAGCCTCAGTGGACAGGGCTCACCCCTCCACTTT. It yields the protein CASSLSGQGSPLHF. J is TRBJ1-6 and V is TRBV9; 8 nucleotides align to TRBD1. Germline CDR1 is SGDLS and CDR2 is YYNGEE. This CDR3 contains 14 residues. The V gene end was trimmed by 4 bases and the J gene end by 10 bases; junction bases not matched to a gene: 7.

In the case of this clone: The same CDR3 arises from other DNA sequences in this sample as well. CDR3 residues: CASMGQARQHF. The CDR3 DNA is TGTGCCAGCATGGGGCAGGCCCGCCAGCATTTT. V gene TRBV28 combines with J gene TRBJ1-5; tentative D call: TRBD1 (5 bases). V gave up 7 bases and J gave up 12 bases, with 13 bases separating them. Germline V gene data show CDR1 as MDHEN and CDR2 as SYDVKM. This CDR3 comprises 11 residues.